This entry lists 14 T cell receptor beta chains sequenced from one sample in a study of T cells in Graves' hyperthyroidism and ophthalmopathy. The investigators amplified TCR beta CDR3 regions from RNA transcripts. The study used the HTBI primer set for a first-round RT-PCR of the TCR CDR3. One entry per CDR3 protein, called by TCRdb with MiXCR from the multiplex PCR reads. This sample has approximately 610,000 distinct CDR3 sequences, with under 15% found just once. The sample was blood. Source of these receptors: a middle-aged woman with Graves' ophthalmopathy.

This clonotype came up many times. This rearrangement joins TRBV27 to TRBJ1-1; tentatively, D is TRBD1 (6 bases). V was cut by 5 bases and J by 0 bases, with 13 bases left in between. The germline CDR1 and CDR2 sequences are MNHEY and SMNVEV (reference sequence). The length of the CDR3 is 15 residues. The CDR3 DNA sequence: TGTGCCAGCAGTACGGACAGTTTTATGAACACTGAAGCTTTCTTT. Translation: CASSTDSFMNTEAFF.

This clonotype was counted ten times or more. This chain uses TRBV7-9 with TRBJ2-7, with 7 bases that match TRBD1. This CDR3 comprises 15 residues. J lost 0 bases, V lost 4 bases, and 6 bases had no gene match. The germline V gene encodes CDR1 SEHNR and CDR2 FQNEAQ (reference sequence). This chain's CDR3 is CASSSDRLSSYEQYF. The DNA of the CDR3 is TGTGCCAGCAGCTCGGACAGGCTTAGCTCCTACGAGCAGTACTTC.

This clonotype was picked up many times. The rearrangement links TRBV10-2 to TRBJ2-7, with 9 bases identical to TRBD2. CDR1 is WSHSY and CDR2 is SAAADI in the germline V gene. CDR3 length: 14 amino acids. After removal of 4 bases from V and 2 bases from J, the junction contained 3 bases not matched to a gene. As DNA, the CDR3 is TGCGCCAGCAGTGGCCGACTAGCGGCCTACGAGCAGTACTTC. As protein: CASSGRLAAYEQYF.

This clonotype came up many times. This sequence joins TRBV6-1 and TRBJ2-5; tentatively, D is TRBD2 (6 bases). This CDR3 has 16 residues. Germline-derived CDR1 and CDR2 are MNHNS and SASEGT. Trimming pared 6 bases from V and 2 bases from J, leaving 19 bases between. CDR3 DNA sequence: TGTGCCAGCAGAGCCTCCTCCCTAGCGTCTCAAGAGACCCAGTACTTC. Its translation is CASRASSLASQETQYF.

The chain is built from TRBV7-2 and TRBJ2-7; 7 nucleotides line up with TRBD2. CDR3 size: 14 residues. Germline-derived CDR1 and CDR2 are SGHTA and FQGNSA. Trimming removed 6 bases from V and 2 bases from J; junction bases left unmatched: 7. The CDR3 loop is CASREPGGTYEQYF. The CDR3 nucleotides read TGTGCCAGCAGGGAACCGGGGGGAACCTACGAGCAGTACTTC. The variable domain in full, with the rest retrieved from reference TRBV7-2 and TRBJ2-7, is GAGVSQSPSNKVTEKGKDVELRCDPISGHTALYWYRQSLGQGLEFLIYFQGNSAPDKSGLPSDRFSAERTGGSVSTLTIQRTQQEDSAVYLCASREPGGTYEQYFGPGTRLTVT.

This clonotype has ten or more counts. The CDR3 DNA sequence: TGCAGTGCTAGAGACCAACTAGCGGGAGGGACCTACGAGCAGTACTTC. As protein: CSARDQLAGGTYEQYF. The chain has TRBV20-1 and TRBJ2-7, with 13 bases matching TRBD2. CDR1 DFQATT and CDR2 SNEGSKA come from the germline V gene (reference sequence). V shed 0 bases and J 2 bases; nucleotides not matched to a gene: 4. The CDR3 consists of 16 residues.

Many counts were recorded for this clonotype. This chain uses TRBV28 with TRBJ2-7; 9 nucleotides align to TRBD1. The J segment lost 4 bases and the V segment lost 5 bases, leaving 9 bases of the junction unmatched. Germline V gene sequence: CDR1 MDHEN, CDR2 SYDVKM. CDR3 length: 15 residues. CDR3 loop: CASSRRTGADYEQYF. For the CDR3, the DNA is TGTGCCAGCAGTCGACGGACAGGGGCTGATTACGAGCAGTACTTC.

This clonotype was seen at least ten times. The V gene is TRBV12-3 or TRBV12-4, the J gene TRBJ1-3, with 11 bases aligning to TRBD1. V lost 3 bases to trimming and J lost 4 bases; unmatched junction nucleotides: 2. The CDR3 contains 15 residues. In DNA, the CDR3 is TGTGCCAGCAGTTTGAGGACAGGGGGCGGAAACACCATATATTTT. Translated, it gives CASSLRTGGGNTIYF.

CDR3 loop: CASSSVFSEQYF. CDR3 DNA sequence: TGTGCCAGCAGCTCGGTCTTTTCCGAGCAGTACTTC. This chain links TRBV6-1 with TRBJ2-7; no clear D gene. Germline V gene data show CDR1 as MNHNS and CDR2 as SASEGT. Deletions cut 6 bases from V and 6 bases from J, with 12 bases between. The CDR3 contains 12 residues.

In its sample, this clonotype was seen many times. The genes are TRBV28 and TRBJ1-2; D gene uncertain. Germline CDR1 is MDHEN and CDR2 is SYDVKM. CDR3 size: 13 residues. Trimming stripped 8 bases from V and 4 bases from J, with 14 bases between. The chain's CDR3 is CASRWAARYGYTF. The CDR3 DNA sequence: TGTGCCAGCCGGTGGGCAGCTCGCTATGGCTACACCTTC.

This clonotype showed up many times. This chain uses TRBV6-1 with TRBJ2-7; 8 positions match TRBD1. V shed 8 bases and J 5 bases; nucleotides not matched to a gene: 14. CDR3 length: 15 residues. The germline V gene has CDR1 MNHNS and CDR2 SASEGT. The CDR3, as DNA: TGTGCCAGCCGAGAGGTACGGACAGGGCGCCACGAGCAGTACTTC. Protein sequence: CASREVRTGRHEQYF.

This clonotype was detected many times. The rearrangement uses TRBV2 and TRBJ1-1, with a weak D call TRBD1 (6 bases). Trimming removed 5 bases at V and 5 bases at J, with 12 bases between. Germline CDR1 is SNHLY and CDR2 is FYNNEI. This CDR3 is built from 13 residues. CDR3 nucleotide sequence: TGTGCCAGCAGTAACCAAGGACAGACTGAAGCTTTCTTT. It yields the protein CASSNQGQTEAFF.

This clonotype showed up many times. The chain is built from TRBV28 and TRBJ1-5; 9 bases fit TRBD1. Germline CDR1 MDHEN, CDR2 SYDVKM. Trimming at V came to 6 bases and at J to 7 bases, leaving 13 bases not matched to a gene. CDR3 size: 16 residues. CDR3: CASRATDRGRSQPQHF. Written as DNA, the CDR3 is TGTGCCAGCAGGGCGACGGACAGGGGAAGGAGCCAGCCCCAGCATTTT.

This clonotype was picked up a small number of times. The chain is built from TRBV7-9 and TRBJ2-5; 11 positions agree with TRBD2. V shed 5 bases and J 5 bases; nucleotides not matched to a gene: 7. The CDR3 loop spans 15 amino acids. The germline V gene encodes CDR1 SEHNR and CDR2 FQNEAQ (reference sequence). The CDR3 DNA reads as TGTGCCAGCAGCCTTAGCGGGAGGGCCCCGGAGACCCAGTACTTC. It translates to CASSLSGRAPETQYF.